This entry is about one T cell receptor (beta chain). With V trimmed by 1 base and J by 6 bases, 1 base remained unmatched. Looked up from germline, CDR1 is GTSNPN and CDR2 is SVGIG (reference sequence). The CDR3 length is 13 residues. These data belong to a study of blood T cell repertoires in COVID-19. The wider study: T cells, B-cell-depleted T cells, or PBMCs supplied cDNA or gDNA.

Per the original data handling: Amplifying reference gene primers gave estimates of nucleated cell counts. The method was immunoSEQ multiplex PCR; TCRdb's version includes in-frame clones alone and lacks a portion of them. V, J and clone size were drawn from that table, and D and trimming were deduced from the DNA. Seen here are 110,000 or so clones, more than 75% observed once, and the top ten hold around 8%. The sequenced sample was peripheral blood. This clonotype originated in a woman aged 40 to 50 with acute or convalescent COVID-19. The chain recombines TRBV30 with TRBJ1-2; 11 bases match TRBD1. CDR3 in amino acids: CAWSGGQGDGYTF. For the CDR3, the DNA is TGTGCCTGGAGTGGGGGACAGGGGGATGGCTACACCTTC.